The 18 T cell receptor beta chains reported below all come from one sample, sequenced in a study of cytomegalovirus exposure and HLA in healthy donors. In the PCR, 60 Vbeta and 13 Jbeta primers were used. Profiling relied on immunoSEQ multiplex PCR, and the TCRdb table lists in-frame clones only, not all of them. This table holds about 160,000 clones, around 80% found once. Sequenced: PBMCs. The receptors were sampled from a man in his forties or fifties in good health and CMV-seropositive.

This clone was seen just once. Other nucleotide sequences from this sample produce the same CDR3. The chain combines TRBV6-4 with TRBJ2-3, with TRBD1 identical over 9 bases. The V gene's germline CDR1 is MRHNA and CDR2 SNTAGT. The CDR3 extends over 14 amino acids. J gave up 3 bases and V 2 bases, and 0 bases lay outside the gene matches. The CDR3 coding sequence is TGTGCCAGCAGTGACGGGACAGGGACAGATACGCAGTATTTT. It translates to CASSDGTGTDTQYF.

This chain uses TRBV7-3 with TRBJ2-5, with 9 bases aligning to TRBD2. Germline V gene data show CDR1 as SGHTA and CDR2 as FQGTGA. V shed 1 base and J 5 bases; nucleotides not matched to a gene: 5. The CDR3 is 15 residues long. The CDR3 spells CASSLNGGRAETQYF. CDR3 in DNA: TGTGCCAGCAGCTTAAATGGCGGGAGGGCCGAGACCCAGTACTTC.

This clone was observed once. The chain employs TRBV5-1 and TRBJ2-3; tentatively, D is TRBD2 (5 bases). Between the trimmed V and J ends, which lost 4 bases and 0 bases, there was a span of 9 bases. The CDR3 has 14 amino acids. Germline CDR1 reads SGHRS; CDR2 reads YFSETQ. The CDR3 loop reads CASSGGQSTDTQYF. CDR3 bases: TGCGCCAGCAGCGGCGGGCAGAGCACAGATACGCAGTATTTT.

The J gene is TRBJ2-1, the V gene TRBV28; no reliable D call. Germline V gene sequence: CDR1 MDHEN, CDR2 SYDVKM. The V gene lost 3 bases and the J gene lost 9 bases, with 3 bases spanning the gap. The CDR3 has 10 amino acids. CDR3 DNA: TGTGCCAGCAGTTTCAGTGAGCAGTTCTTC. This codes for CASSFSEQFF.

This sequence joins TRBV2 and TRBJ2-2; D may be TRBD2 (5 bases). Germline-derived CDR1 and CDR2 are SNHLY and FYNNEI. This CDR3 is 12 amino acids long. V was trimmed by 6 bases and J by 3 bases, leaving 5 bases between them. CDR3 amino acids: CASRGDTGELFF. The CDR3 nucleotides read TGTGCCAGCAGGGGAGACACCGGGGAGCTGTTTTTT.

V gene TRBV9 combines with J gene TRBJ2-1; the D is unclear. Per the germline V gene, CDR1 is SGDLS and CDR2 is YYNGEE. This CDR3 contains 11 residues. V lost 3 bases and J 5 bases, leaving 3 bases between the germline ends. As DNA, the CDR3 is TGTGCCAGCAGCGCTGACAATGAGCAGTTCTTC. This codes for CASSADNEQFF.

V usage is TRBV11-1 and J usage is TRBJ1-1; weak D call: TRBD1 (6 bases). The V end was cut by 5 bases, the J end by 8 bases, with 15 bases between. CDR1 and CDR2 from the germline V gene are SGHAT and FQDESV (reference sequence). This CDR3 spans 13 amino acids. The CDR3 DNA sequence: TGTGCCAGCAGCCCTAGCAAAGACAGGGAAGCTTTCTTT. Amino acids: CASSPSKDREAFF.

J is TRBJ2-7 and V is TRBV2; 7 nucleotides agree with TRBD2. Germline V gene sequence: CDR1 SNHLY, CDR2 FYNNEI. This CDR3 region has 14 residues. With 4 bases clipped from V and 5 bases from J, the junction kept 8 bases outside the gene matches. In DNA, the CDR3 is TGTGCCAGCAGTGTATCGACTAGCTGGCACGAGCAGTACTTC. Encoded protein: CASSVSTSWHEQYF. Full variable domain (remainder filled in from reference TRBV2 and TRBJ2-7): EPEVTQTPSHQVTQMGQEVILRCVPISNHLYFYWYRQILGQKVEFLVSFYNNEISEKSEIFDDQFSVERPDGSNFTLKIRSTKLEDSAMYFCASSVSTSWHEQYFGPGTRLTVT.

The V and J genes are TRBV2 and TRBJ2-7, with a possible D match to TRBD2 (6 bases). The CDR3 length is 13 residues. Per germline, CDR1 SNHLY and CDR2 FYNNEI. V gave up 6 bases and J gave up 6 bases, with 15 bases separating them. The CDR3 nucleotides are TGTGCCAGCAGGGAGGGACTGCCCGGCGAGCAGTACTTC. It yields the protein CASREGLPGEQYF. Supplemented by reference TRBV2 and TRBJ2-7, the full variable domain reads EPEVTQTPSHQVTQMGQEVILRCVPISNHLYFYWYRQILGQKVEFLVSFYNNEISEKSEIFDDQFSVERPDGSNFTLKIRSTKLEDSAMYFCASREGLPGEQYFGPGTRLTVT.

The V gene is TRBV19, the J gene TRBJ2-3; 8 positions agree with TRBD2. Germline V gene sequence: CDR1 LNHDA, CDR2 SQIVND (reference sequence). The CDR3 is made up of 17 amino acids. V was pared by 1 base and J by 0 bases, with 6 bases of the junction left unmatched. The CDR3 nucleotides are TGTGCCAGTAGTATAGGGGCGGGAGGAACTAGCACAGATACGCAGTATTTT. Its translation is CASSIGAGGTSTDTQYF. The full variable domain, in which reference TRBV19 and TRBJ2-3 provide the parts outside the CDR3, is DGGITQSPKYLFRKEGQNVTLSCEQNLNHDAMYWYRQDPGQGLRLIYYSQIVNDFQKGDIAEGYSVSREKKESFPLTVTSAQKNPTAFYLCASSIGAGGTSTDTQYFGPGTRLTVL.

This clone has more than one count but fewer than ten. The chain recombines TRBV19 with TRBJ1-4; a possible D gene is TRBD1 (6 bases). Germline V lookup: CDR1 LNHDA, CDR2 SQIVND (reference sequence). The ends were cut back, 5 bases at V and 7 bases at J, with 17 bases in the middle. The length of the CDR3 is 15 residues. The CDR3 region is CASSPYREWSEKLFF. The DNA for the CDR3 is TGTGCCAGTAGTCCGTACAGGGAATGGAGTGAAAAACTGTTTTTT.

This clone was seen only once. For the CDR3, the DNA is TGTGCCAGCAGCTTCACGGGGGGGTCGGGCGAGCAGTACTTC. Protein product: CASSFTGGSGEQYF. The J gene is TRBJ2-7, the V gene TRBV7-3, with 8 bases aligning to TRBD2. V lost 3 bases and J lost 6; bases outside the gene matches: 7. The CDR3 has 14 amino acids. Germline V CDR1 and CDR2: SGHTA, FQGTGA.

CDR3 loop: CASSQGGTDTQYF. CDR3 nucleotides: TGCGCCAGCAGCCAGGGGGGCACAGATACGCAGTATTTT. The chain recombines TRBV5-1 with TRBJ2-3, with 7 bases lining up with TRBD1. CDR1 is SGHRS and CDR2 is YFSETQ in the germline V gene. This CDR3 has 13 amino acids. V lost 4 bases to trimming and J lost 1 base; unmatched junction nucleotides: 0.

The genes are TRBV7-2 and TRBJ2-3; D gene uncertain. The CDR3 runs 13 residues. Germline V gene data show CDR1 as SGHTA and CDR2 as FQGNSA. Trimming left V 5 bases short and J 6 bases short, with 12 bases between. The CDR3 loop reads CASSTRLFDTQYF. CDR3 DNA sequence: TGTGCCAGCAGCACCAGACTGTTCGATACGCAGTATTTT. Using reference TRBV7-2 and TRBJ2-3 for the parts outside the CDR3, the full variable domain is GAGVSQSPSNKVTEKGKDVELRCDPISGHTALYWYRQSLGQGLEFLIYFQGNSAPDKSGLPSDRFSAERTGGSVSTLTIQRTQQEDSAVYLCASSTRLFDTQYFGPGTRLTVL.

The CDR3 region is CASSHVTGGDTGELFF. The CDR3 DNA reads as TGCGCCAGCAGCCACGTGACAGGGGGCGACACCGGGGAGCTGTTTTTT. The chain uses TRBV4-1 and TRBJ2-2; TRBD1 matches at 10 bases. Germline CDR1 MGHRA, CDR2 YSYEKL. V lost 3 bases and J lost 3; bases outside the gene matches: 4. This CDR3 has 16 residues.

The chain recombines TRBV2 with TRBJ2-5; 7 nucleotides agree with TRBD1. With the DNA end fitting TRBJ2-7 better, the J assignment may be wrong. This CDR3 region has 15 residues. Germline values: CDR1 SNHLY, CDR2 FYNNEI. The CDR3 loop is CASSEAPQGIYEQYF. DNA for the CDR3: TGTGCCAGCAGTGAAGCGCCACAGGGGATCTACGAGCAGTACTTC.

The V gene is TRBV7-2, the J gene TRBJ2-7, with TRBD2 matching 7 bases. Losses at the gene ends were 1 base for V and 2 bases for J; bases not matched to a gene: 2. CDR1 and CDR2 (germline): SGHTA, FQGNSA. The CDR3 spans 14 residues. The CDR3 region is CASSLEAGAYEQYF. The CDR3 nucleotides read TGTGCCAGCAGCTTAGAGGCGGGGGCCTACGAGCAGTACTTC.

J is TRBJ2-5 and V is TRBV28; D perhaps matches TRBD1 (6 bases). Gene TRBJ2-7 matches the end of the DNA better, so the J call may be wrong. The CDR3 length is 13 residues. Germline lookup yields CDR1 MDHEN and CDR2 SYDVKM. CDR3 region: CASSFFRGYEQYF. CDR3 nucleotides: TGTGCCAGCAGTTTCTTTAGGGGGTACGAGCAGTACTTC.